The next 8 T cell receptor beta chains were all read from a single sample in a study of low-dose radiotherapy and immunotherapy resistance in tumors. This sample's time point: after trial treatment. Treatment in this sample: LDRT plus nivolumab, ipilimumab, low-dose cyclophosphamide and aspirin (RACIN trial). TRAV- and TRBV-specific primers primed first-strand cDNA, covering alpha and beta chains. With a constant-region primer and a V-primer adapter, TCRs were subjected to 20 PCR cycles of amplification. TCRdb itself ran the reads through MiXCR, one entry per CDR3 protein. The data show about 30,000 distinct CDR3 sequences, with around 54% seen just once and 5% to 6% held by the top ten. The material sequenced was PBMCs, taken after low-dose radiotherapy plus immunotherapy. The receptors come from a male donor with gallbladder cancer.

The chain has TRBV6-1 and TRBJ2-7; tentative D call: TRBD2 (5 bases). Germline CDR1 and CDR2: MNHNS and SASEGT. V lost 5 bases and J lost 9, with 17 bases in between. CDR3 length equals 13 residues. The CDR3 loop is CASSYSQDLVQYF. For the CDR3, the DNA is TGTGCCAGCAGTTACAGCCAGGACTTGGTGCAGTACTTC.

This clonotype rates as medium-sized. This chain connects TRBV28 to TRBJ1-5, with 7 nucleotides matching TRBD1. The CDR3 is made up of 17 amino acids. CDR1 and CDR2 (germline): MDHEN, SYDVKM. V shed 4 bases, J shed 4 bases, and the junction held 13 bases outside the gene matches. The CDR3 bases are TGTGCCAGCAGTTCACCGGGACAGAGGAGGAGGAATCAGCCCCAGCATTTT. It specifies CASSSPGQRRRNQPQHF. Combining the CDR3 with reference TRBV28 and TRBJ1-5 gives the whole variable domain DVKVTQSSRYLVKRTGEKVFLECVQDMDHENMFWYRQDPGLGLRLIYFSYDVKMKEKGDIPEGYSVSREKKERFSLILESASTNQTSMYLCASSSPGQRRRNQPQHFGDGTRLSIL.

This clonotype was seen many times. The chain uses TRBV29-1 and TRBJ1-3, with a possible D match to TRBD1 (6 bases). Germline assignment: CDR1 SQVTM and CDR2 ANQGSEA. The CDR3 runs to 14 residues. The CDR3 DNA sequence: TGCGGTGCTGGGCAGGGGAACTCTGGAAACACCATATATTTT. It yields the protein CGAGQGNSGNTIYF.

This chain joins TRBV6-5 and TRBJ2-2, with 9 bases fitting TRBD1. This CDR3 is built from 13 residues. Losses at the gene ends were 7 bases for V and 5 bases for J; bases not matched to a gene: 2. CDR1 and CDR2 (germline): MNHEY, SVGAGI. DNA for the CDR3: TGTGCCAGCAAGACAGGGGGAACCGGGGAGCTGTTTTTT. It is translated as CASKTGGTGELFF.

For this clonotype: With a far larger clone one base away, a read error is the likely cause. DNA for the CDR3: TGTGCCAGCAGCCAAGATCTGCGGACTAACGGCACCGGGGAGCTGTTTTTT. Translating gives CASSQDLRTNGTGELFF. V and J are TRBV27 and TRBJ2-2, with TRBD2 as a possible D gene (6 bases). The CDR3 has 17 residues. V dropped 6 bases and J dropped 4 bases, with 21 bases sitting between them. Germline values: CDR1 MNHEY, CDR2 SMNVEV (reference sequence).

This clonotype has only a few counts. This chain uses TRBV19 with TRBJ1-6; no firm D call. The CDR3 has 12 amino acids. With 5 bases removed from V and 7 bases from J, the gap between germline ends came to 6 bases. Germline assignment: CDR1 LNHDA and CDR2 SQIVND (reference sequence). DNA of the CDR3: TGTGCCAGTAGTCCGACAAATTCACCCCTCCACTTT. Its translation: CASSPTNSPLHF.

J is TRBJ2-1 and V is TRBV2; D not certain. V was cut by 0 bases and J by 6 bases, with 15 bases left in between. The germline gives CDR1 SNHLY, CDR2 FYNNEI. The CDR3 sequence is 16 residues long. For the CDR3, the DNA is TGTGCCAGCAGTGAAGCTGGGCAGCTTCCCATCAATGAGCAGTTCTTC. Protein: CASSEAGQLPINEQFF.

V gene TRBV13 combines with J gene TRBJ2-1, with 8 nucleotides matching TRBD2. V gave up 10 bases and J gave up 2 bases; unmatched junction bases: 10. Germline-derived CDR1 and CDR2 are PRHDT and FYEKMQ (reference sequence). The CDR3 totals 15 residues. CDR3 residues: CATAGDSGAYNEQFF. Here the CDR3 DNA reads TGTGCCACCGCAGGGGATAGCGGGGCCTACAATGAGCAGTTCTTC.